The TCR beta chain under discussion was sequenced for a study of shared T cell receptors in the human thymus. The assay was immunoSEQ multiplex PCR, and TCRdb's table has in-frame clones only and misses some. Of about 710,000 clones in the sample, approximately 87% were seen once. As concerns this clone: An end of the junction does not agree with germline; a read error may underlie this.

CDR3 length: 16 amino acids. Germline-derived CDR1 and CDR2 are MNHNS and SASEGT. These data also featured in a second study, about human thymus T cells.

Sequencing was performed on thymocytes. This sequence joins TRBV6-1 and TRBJ2-1; D may be TRBD1 (6 bases). The clonotype originates from a boy in the first two years of life with a congenital heart defect. Here the CDR3 DNA reads TGTGCCAGCAGTGACGACACAGGGTCTCACGGGGATGAGCAGCTCTTC. It yields the protein CASSDDTGSHGDEQLF.